Sequencing of this T cell receptor (beta chain) was carried out in a study of shared clonotypes between healthy human individuals. Measured with immunoSEQ multiplex PCR; TCRdb has only the in-frame clones, and not every one. Seen here are millions of clones, roughly nine tenths observed once, and the top ten hold about 0.13%. The CDR3 is 11 amino acids. The germline V gene encodes CDR1 DFQATT and CDR2 SNEGSKA (reference sequence). Trimming cost V 8 bases and J 4 bases, with 11 bases left between them. Sequenced sample: naive CD4+ T cells sorted from blood. Subset specified: CD45RA+ positively selected. The origin of this receptor is a man in his late teens or twenties in good health. The chain has TRBV20-1 and TRBJ1-1, with D tentatively TRBD1 (6 bases). CDR3 DNA: TGCAGTTTTCAGGGGCTCACTGAAGCTTTCTTT. Translation: CSFQGLTEAFF.